The sequence of this T cell receptor beta chain was determined in a study of high-grade serous ovarian cancer treatment subgroups. Study overall: On average, approximately 14,000 reads and about 7,400 unique TCR beta rearrangements were obtained per sample. Findings and caveats of the study: Repertoire similarity ranged roughly 0.095 to 0.8 between tumors of one patient. Bulk tumor TCR sequencing gave no spatial information. Only CDR3 was analyzed; CDR1 and CDR2 were not.

The tumor samples were collected prior to definitive surgery or chemotherapy. This clone was picked up a small number of times. Its antigen remains unidentified. Other DNA sequences of this sample code for an identical CDR3. The CDR3 is 15 residues long. V was shortened by 3 bases and J by 10 bases, with 19 bases between the two germline ends. The germline CDR1 and CDR2 sequences are LNHDA and SQIVND (reference sequence). Produced via immunoSEQ multiplex PCR; TCRdb's table is partial and in-frame only. Of about 7,600 clones in the sample, about three quarters were seen once. The sequence was collected from a human donor with high-grade serous ovarian cancer. The sample comprised tumor tissue. The chain employs TRBV19 and TRBJ1-5, with a weak D call TRBD1 (6 bases). The CDR3 sequence is CASSIAGGLFDPQHF. CDR3 nucleotide sequence: TGTGCCAGTAGTATTGCGGGGGGGCTATTTGATCCCCAGCATTTT.